These 28 T cell receptor beta chains share one sample of origin, sequenced in a study of T cell responses to AZD1222 COVID-19 vaccine. This table comes from immunoSEQ multiplex PCR, and its TCRdb copy is limited to in-frame clones, with some not included. In the table there are tens of thousands of clones, 85% to 90% of which are singletons. The source was peripheral blood, collected on day 0 of AZD1222 vaccination. These receptor sequences come from an adult in good health.

The chain is built from TRBV18 and TRBJ2-1; 8 positions match TRBD2. The CDR3 contains 15 residues. V dropped 1 base and J dropped 1; count of bases not matched to a gene: 0. Germline CDR1 reads KGHSH; CDR2 reads LQKENI. The CDR3 sequence: CASSPLAGSYNEQFF. The DNA for the CDR3 is TGTGCCAGCTCACCACTAGCGGGGTCCTACAATGAGCAGTTCTTC.

This chain uses TRBV28 with TRBJ2-7; possible D gene TRBD1, 6 bases. The CDR3 runs to 11 residues. Germline V CDR1 and CDR2: MDHEN, SYDVKM. The V end was cut by 3 bases, the J end by 6 bases, with 6 bases between. This CDR3 is CASSLGAEQYF. CDR3 DNA sequence: TGTGCCAGCAGTTTGGGGGCCGAGCAGTACTTC.

The chain links TRBV3-1 (or the pseudogene TRBV3-2) to TRBJ1-4, with D tentatively TRBD1 (5 bases). Trimming pared 3 bases from V and 5 bases from J, leaving 10 bases between. The CDR3 covers 14 residues. CDR1 is LGHDT, CDR2 YNNKEL, per germline (reference sequence). The CDR3 nucleotides are TGTGCCAGCAGCCAGGACACATACAATGAAAAACTGTTTTTT. It specifies CASSQDTYNEKLFF.

This sequence joins TRBV6-6 and TRBJ1-1; 8 nucleotides agree with TRBD1. Germline loops: CDR1 MNHNY, CDR2 SVGAGI (reference sequence). This CDR3 contains 15 residues. After removal of 5 bases from V and 3 bases from J, the junction contained 8 bases not matched to a gene. This chain's CDR3 is CASSRRQGFDTEAFF. Here the CDR3 DNA reads TGTGCCAGCAGTCGCAGACAGGGGTTCGACACTGAAGCTTTCTTT.

The chain links TRBV9 to TRBJ2-1, with TRBD2 identical over 11 bases. The CDR3 runs to 16 residues. V lost 2 bases and J lost 3; bases outside the gene matches: 4. CDR1 and CDR2 (germline): SGDLS, YYNGEE. The CDR3 here is CASSVTGTSGYNEQFF. The CDR3 DNA reads as TGTGCCAGCAGCGTCACAGGGACTAGCGGCTACAATGAGCAGTTCTTC.

This chain connects TRBV19 to TRBJ2-1; D is unresolved. The CDR3 is 12 residues long. Germline V gives CDR1 LNHDA, CDR2 SQIVND (reference sequence). Deletions cut 4 bases from V and 6 bases from J, with 7 bases between. CDR3 bases: TGTGCCAGTAGTAGGGCCCGCAATGAGCAGTTCTTC. Protein: CASSRARNEQFF.

The chain joins TRBV7-9 to TRBJ1-1; D is possibly TRBD1 (5 bases). The CDR3 is 13 residues long. V lost 7 bases and J lost 7, with 16 bases in between. The germline V gene has CDR1 SEHNR and CDR2 FQNEAQ (reference sequence). CDR3 protein: CASTNSRDHEAFF. The CDR3 coding sequence is TGTGCCAGCACCAATTCCCGGGACCATGAAGCTTTCTTT.

V and J are TRBV10-3 and TRBJ1-3, with D unclear. The CDR3 spans 16 residues. CDR1 and CDR2 from the germline V gene are ENHRY and SYGVKD. V gave up 3 bases and J gave up 0 bases, with 12 bases separating them. CDR3 sequence: CAISDSERSSGNTIYF. Written as DNA, the CDR3 is TGTGCCATCAGTGACAGCGAGAGATCCTCTGGAAACACCATATATTTT.

The gene calls are TRBV19 and TRBJ1-2; D is ambiguous. Germline-derived CDR1 and CDR2 are LNHDA and SQIVND (reference sequence). Trimming took off 9 bases at V and 2 bases at J, with 7 bases between the two ends. The CDR3 is 11 amino acids. CDR3 in DNA: TGTGCCAGCACAAGGAACTATGGCTACACCTTC. Translated: CASTRNYGYTF.

The chain recombines TRBV21-1 with TRBJ2-1; TRBD2, the table's D call, lacks a check against the DNA. TRBV21-1 is a pseudogene. This CDR3 is built from 16 residues. CDR3 protein: CASSKLGLAGGTEQFF. The CDR3 bases are TGTGCCAGCAGCAAATTGGGACTAGCGGGAGGGACGGAGCAGTTCTTC.

The chain employs TRBV7-2 and TRBJ2-3, with D maybe TRBD2 (5 bases). Germline V gene sequence: CDR1 SGHTA, CDR2 FQGNSA. The V gene lost 5 bases and the J gene lost 8 bases, with 11 bases spanning the gap. This CDR3 has 12 amino acids. The CDR3 sequence is CASSPPGSTQYF. DNA of the CDR3: TGTGCCAGCAGCCCCCCTGGGAGTACGCAGTATTTT.

The chain joins TRBV3-1 (or the pseudogene TRBV3-2) to TRBJ1-1; 7 nucleotides agree with TRBD1. This CDR3 is built from 14 residues. V dropped 4 bases and J dropped 1; count of bases not matched to a gene: 3. The germline V gene has CDR1 LGHDT and CDR2 YNNKEL (reference sequence). CDR3 residues: CASSLWTGNTEAFF. CDR3 sequence (DNA): TGTGCCAGCAGCCTATGGACAGGGAACACTGAAGCTTTCTTT.

A few counts support this clone. The V and J genes are TRBV6-5 and TRBJ1-3, with D perhaps TRBD1 (5 bases). Per germline, CDR1 MNHEY and CDR2 SVGAGI. The CDR3 consists of 15 residues. Trimming removed 0 bases from V and 6 bases from J, with 12 bases in between. The CDR3 here is CASSYSRGALNTIYF. In nucleotides, the CDR3 is TGTGCCAGCAGTTACTCTCGTGGGGCTTTAAACACCATATATTTT.

J is TRBJ1-4 and V is TRBV3-1 (or the pseudogene TRBV3-2); D is unresolved. Trimming removed 4 bases at V and 0 bases at J, with 12 bases between. This CDR3 is built from 16 residues. In germline, CDR1 is LGHDT, CDR2 YNNKEL (reference sequence). CDR3 bases: TGTGCCAGCAGCCCAGTCCAGGCAGCAACTAATGAAAAACTGTTTTTT. The encoded protein is CASSPVQAATNEKLFF.

This chain connects TRBV4-3 to TRBJ2-3; D unclear. CDR1 LGHNA and CDR2 YSLEER come from the germline V gene. With 3 bases removed from V and 2 bases from J, the gap between germline ends came to 12 bases. This CDR3 is 15 amino acids long. The CDR3 DNA reads TGCGCCAGCAGCCACAGAGAAGAGACCACAGATACGCAGTATTTT. Its translation is CASSHREETTDTQYF.

This clone came up once. The chain joins TRBV5-6 to TRBJ1-2; tentative D call: TRBD1 (5 bases). The CDR3 contains 12 residues. Trimming stripped 0 bases from V and 5 bases from J, with 5 bases between. Germline loops: CDR1 SGHDT, CDR2 YYEEEE. The CDR3 region is CASSLEGYGYTF. Here the CDR3 DNA reads TGTGCCAGCAGCTTGGAGGGGTATGGCTACACCTTC.

A few counts support this clone. The chain carries TRBV2 and TRBJ1-5, with D possibly TRBD1 on 6 matching bases. V was shortened by 11 bases and J by 6 bases, with 20 bases between the two germline ends. Germline values: CDR1 SNHLY, CDR2 FYNNEI. This CDR3 contains 14 residues. The CDR3 is CARGEGGIGQPQHF. The CDR3 nucleotides read TGTGCCCGCGGGGAGGGGGGGATAGGTCAGCCCCAGCATTTT.

V and J are TRBV7-9 and TRBJ2-5; D is undetermined. The CDR3 sequence is 12 residues long. Germline-derived CDR1 and CDR2 are SEHNR and FQNEAQ (reference sequence). Trimming shortened V by 0 bases and J by 5 bases, and 4 bases separated the two germline ends. CDR3 protein: CASSLALETQYF. The CDR3 DNA sequence: TGTGCCAGCAGCTTAGCGTTGGAGACCCAGTACTTC.

This chain joins TRBV6-2 or TRBV6-3 and TRBJ2-3; no clear D. V lost 6 bases, J lost 6 bases, and 7 bases lay in between. Germline V gives CDR1 MNHEY, CDR2 SVGEGT. The CDR3 has 11 amino acids. The CDR3 coding sequence is TGTGCCAGCAGCCCCCAGGATACGCAGTATTTT. Amino acids: CASSPQDTQYF.

The V and J genes are TRBV7-6 and TRBJ2-1, with TRBD2 matching 14 bases. The CDR3 has 16 amino acids. Germline V gene lookup returns CDR1 SGHVS and CDR2 FNYEAQ. Trimming removed 1 base from V and 9 bases from J; junction bases left unmatched: 5. The CDR3 DNA sequence: TGTGCCAGCAGCTTAGAGACTAGCGGGAGGGCCAGTGAGCAGTTCTTC. Its translation is CASSLETSGRASEQFF.

This chain joins TRBV7-2 and TRBJ2-1, with D possibly matching TRBD2 (6 bases). Deletions cut 3 bases from V and 6 bases from J, with 9 bases between. Germline CDR1 is SGHTA and CDR2 is FQGNSA. The length of the CDR3 is 13 residues. The CDR3 DNA is TGTGCCAGCAGCTTCGGGACTGGCAATGAGCAGTTCTTC. It specifies CASSFGTGNEQFF.

This chain uses TRBV10-2 with TRBJ1-1; D may be TRBD1 (6 bases). The V gene's germline CDR1 is WSHSY and CDR2 SAAADI. The length of the CDR3 is 14 residues. V was cut by 4 bases and J by 6 bases, with 15 bases left in between. CDR3 region: CASSVRQGRSEAFF. In DNA, the CDR3 is TGCGCCAGCAGTGTAAGGCAGGGGAGGTCTGAAGCTTTCTTT.

The chain links TRBV18 to TRBJ1-1; no firm D call. CDR3 length equals 13 residues. The germline V gene encodes CDR1 KGHSH and CDR2 LQKENI. Trimming removed 4 bases from V and 4 bases from J, with 10 bases in between. CDR3 DNA: TGTGCCAGCTCACGTGAAGTGGCCACTGAAGCTTTCTTT. It is translated as CASSREVATEAFF.

This sequence joins TRBV6-5 and TRBJ2-1; the D gene is possibly TRBD1 (7 bases). CDR1 MNHEY and CDR2 SVGAGI come from the germline V gene. The CDR3 length is 15 residues. The V gene lost 6 bases and the J gene lost 2 bases, with 14 bases spanning the gap. The CDR3: CASRPGGIPYNEQFF. CDR3 coding DNA: TGTGCCAGCAGGCCAGGGGGGATTCCCTACAATGAGCAGTTCTTC.

The chain has TRBV3-1 (or the pseudogene TRBV3-2) and TRBJ2-2; the D call may be TRBD1 or TRBD2 (6 bases each). V was pared by 3 bases and J by 7 bases, with 12 bases between. CDR3 length: 14 residues. CDR1 and CDR2 from the germline V gene are LGHDT and YNNKEL (reference sequence). The CDR3 nucleotides read TGTGCCAGCAGCCAGGGGGGCTTGGGCGGGGAGCTGTTTTTT. It specifies CASSQGGLGGELFF.

The chain carries TRBV4-2 and TRBJ2-3; tentatively, D is TRBD1 (5 bases). This CDR3 is built from 17 residues. Trimming removed 0 bases from V and 3 bases from J, with 16 bases in between. Per germline, CDR1 LGHNA and CDR2 YNFKEQ. The CDR3 bases are TGTGCCAGCAGCCAAGAAAGCATTAGGCAGGGAACAGATACGCAGTATTTT. Protein: CASSQESIRQGTDTQYF.

This chain joins TRBV6-5 and TRBJ2-2, with a weak D call TRBD2 (6 bases). V was cut by 8 bases and J by 3 bases, with 13 bases left in between. CDR3 length: 14 amino acids. Per the germline V gene, CDR1 is MNHEY and CDR2 is SVGAGI. CDR3 protein: CASQMGGDTGELFF. The CDR3 DNA is TGTGCCAGCCAAATGGGAGGAGACACCGGGGAGCTGTTTTTT.

The chain recombines TRBV4-2 with TRBJ2-5; D is unresolved. The germline V gene encodes CDR1 LGHNA and CDR2 YNFKEQ. Deletions cut 0 bases from V and 5 bases from J, with 13 bases between. CDR3 length equals 15 residues. CDR3 coding DNA: TGTGCCAGCAGCCAAGAGGGGTCTACCTCGGAGACCCAGTACTTC. Protein sequence: CASSQEGSTSETQYF.